This T cell receptor beta chain was identified in a study of cytomegalovirus exposure and HLA in healthy donors. This clone was seen a handful of times. Its antigen is undetermined. Trimming cost V 4 bases and J 3 bases, with 12 bases left between them. This CDR3 has 14 amino acids. CDR1 is LNHDA and CDR2 is SQIVND in the germline V gene (reference sequence). PCR employed 60 Vbeta and 13 Jbeta primers. Generated by immunoSEQ multiplex PCR, the TCRdb table keeps only in-frame clones and is missing some. The top ten clones hold approximately 3% of a sample with 200,000 or so clones, 60% to 80% of them seen once. Notes on the study in general: It was about 150 TCR beta chains that were listed as cytomegalovirus-associated. TCR beta sequences numbering 16,951 were associated with HLA alleles at 0.05 false discovery rate in a later analysis.

The source of this sequence is a woman in her twenties or thirties in good health and CMV-seronegative. The chain uses TRBV19 and TRBJ1-1; D gene uncertain. The specimen sequenced was PBMCs. The CDR3 region is CASSRQLRDTEAFF. The CDR3 DNA reads as TGTGCCAGTAGTAGACAATTGAGGGACACTGAAGCTTTCTTT.